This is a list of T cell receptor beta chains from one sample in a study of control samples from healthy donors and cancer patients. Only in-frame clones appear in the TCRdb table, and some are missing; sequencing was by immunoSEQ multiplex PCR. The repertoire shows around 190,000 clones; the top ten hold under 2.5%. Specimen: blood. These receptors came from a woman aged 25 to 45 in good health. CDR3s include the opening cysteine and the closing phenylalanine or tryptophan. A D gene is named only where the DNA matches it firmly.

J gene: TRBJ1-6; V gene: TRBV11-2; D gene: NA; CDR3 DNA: TGTGCCAGCAGCACAATAGCGGGCCGTTCACCCCTCCACTTT; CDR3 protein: CASSTIAGRSPLHF
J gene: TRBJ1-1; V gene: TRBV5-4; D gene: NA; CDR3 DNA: TGTGCCAGCAGCTTTGAGCCGGGGACGGACACTGAAGCTTTCTTT; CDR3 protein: CASSFEPGTDTEAFF
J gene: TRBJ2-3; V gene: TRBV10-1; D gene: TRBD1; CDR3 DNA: TGCGCCAGCAACACCGGACAGGGATGGTCCGATACGCAGTATTTT; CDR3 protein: CASNTGQGWSDTQYF
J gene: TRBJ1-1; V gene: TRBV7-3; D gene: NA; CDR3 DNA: TGTGCCAGCAGCTCGTGGGGGGGCACTGAAGCTTTCTTT; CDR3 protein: CASSSWGGTEAFF
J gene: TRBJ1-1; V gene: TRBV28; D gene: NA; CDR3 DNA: TGTGCCAGCAGCTTAAGGGGGTTTAACACTGAAGCTTTCTTT; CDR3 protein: CASSLRGFNTEAFF
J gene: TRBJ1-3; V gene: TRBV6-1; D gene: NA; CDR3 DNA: TGTGCCAGCTGTGAAGGACAGTTTTCCGGAAACACCATATATTTT; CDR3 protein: CASCEGQFSGNTIYF
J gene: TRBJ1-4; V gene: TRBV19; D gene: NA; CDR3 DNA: TGTGCCAGCAATCCCTCCTGGAGGGCCAATGAAAAACTGTTTTTT; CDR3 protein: CASNPSWRANEKLFF
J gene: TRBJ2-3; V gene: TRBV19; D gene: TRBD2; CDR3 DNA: TGTGCCAGCACACCACTGGGGATAGCGGGTTCCACAGATACGCAGTATTTT; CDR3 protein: CASTPLGIAGSTDTQYF
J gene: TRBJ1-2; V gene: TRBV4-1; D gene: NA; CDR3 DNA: TGCGCCAGCAGCCAAGAAGGCAGCTTTGCTTTCTCTGGCTACACCTTC; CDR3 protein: CASSQEGSFAFSGYTF
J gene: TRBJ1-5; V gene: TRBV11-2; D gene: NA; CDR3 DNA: TGTGCCAGCAGCTTAGGGGGCGGGGGTCAGCCCCAGCATTTT; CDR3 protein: CASSLGGGGQPQHF
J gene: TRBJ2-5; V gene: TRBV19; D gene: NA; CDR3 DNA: TGTGCCAGTCGAAACAGGGCCCAAGAGACCCAGTACTTC; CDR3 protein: CASRNRAQETQYF
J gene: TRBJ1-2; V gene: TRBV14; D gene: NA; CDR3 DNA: TGTGCCAGCAGCCAAGTTCAGGAGTATGGCTACACCTTC; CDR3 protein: CASSQVQEYGYTF
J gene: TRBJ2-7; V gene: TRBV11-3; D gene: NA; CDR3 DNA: TGTGCCAGCAGCAGGGGGTCTTACGAGCAGTACTTC; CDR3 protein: CASSRGSYEQYF
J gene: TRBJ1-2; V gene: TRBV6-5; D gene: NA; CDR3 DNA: TGTGCCAGCAGGCCCGGGACGGACTATGGCTACACCTTC; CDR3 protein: CASRPGTDYGYTF
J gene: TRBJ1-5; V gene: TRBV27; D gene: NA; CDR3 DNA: TGTGCCAGCAGTTTATCTTTGAGTCAGCCCCAGCATTTT; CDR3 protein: CASSLSLSQPQHF
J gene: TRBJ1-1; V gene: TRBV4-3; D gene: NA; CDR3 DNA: TGCGCCAGCAGCCAAGATGGGGGTGGTGAAGCTTTCTTT; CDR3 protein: CASSQDGGGEAFF
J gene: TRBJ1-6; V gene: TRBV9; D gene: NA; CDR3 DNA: TGTGCCAGCAGCGAGGGGAAACGTTCACCCCTCCACTTT; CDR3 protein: CASSEGKRSPLHF
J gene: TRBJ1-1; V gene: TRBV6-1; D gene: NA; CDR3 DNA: TGTGCCAGCAGTGAAGGGGGAAACACTGAAGCTTTCTTT; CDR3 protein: CASSEGGNTEAFF
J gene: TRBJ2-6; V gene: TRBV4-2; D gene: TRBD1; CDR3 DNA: TGTGCCAGCAGCCAAGGGCAGGGGGCGGCCGGGGCCAACGTCCTGACTTTC; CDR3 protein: CASSQGQGAAGANVLTF
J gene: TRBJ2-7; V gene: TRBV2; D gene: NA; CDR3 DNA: TGTGCCAGCAGTGAAGTTCAGGGAGCCTACGAGCAGTACTTC; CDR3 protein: CASSEVQGAYEQYF
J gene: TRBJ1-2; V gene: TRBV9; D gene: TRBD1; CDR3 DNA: TGTGCCAGCAGCCCCGGACAGGGAGCTAACTATGGCTACACCTTC; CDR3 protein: CASSPGQGANYGYTF
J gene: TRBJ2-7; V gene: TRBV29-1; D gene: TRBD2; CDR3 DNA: TGCAGCGCGGCGACTAGCGGGAATACCTACGAGCAGTACTTC; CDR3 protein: CSAATSGNTYEQYF
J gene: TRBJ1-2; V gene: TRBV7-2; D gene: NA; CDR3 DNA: TGTGCCAGCAGCCCGGAGTATGGCTACACCTTC; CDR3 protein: CASSPEYGYTF
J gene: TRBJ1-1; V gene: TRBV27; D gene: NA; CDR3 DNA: TGTGCCAGCGGCAGGGGCGGGGTAGGAGCTTTCTTT; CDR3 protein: CASGRGGVGAFF
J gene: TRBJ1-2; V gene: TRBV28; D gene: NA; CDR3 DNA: TGTGCCAGCAGTTTGGCTAACTGGGGGACTTCTAACTATGGCTACACCTTC; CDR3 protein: CASSLANWGTSNYGYTF
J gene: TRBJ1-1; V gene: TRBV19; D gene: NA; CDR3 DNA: TGTGCCAGTAGTATCCCATTTTCGAAAGCTTTCTTT; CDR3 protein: CASSIPFSKAFF
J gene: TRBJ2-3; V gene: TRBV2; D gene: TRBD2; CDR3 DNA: TGTGCCAGCAGTGAACAGGCTAGCGGTTACACAGATACGCAGTATTTT; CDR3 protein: CASSEQASGYTDTQYF
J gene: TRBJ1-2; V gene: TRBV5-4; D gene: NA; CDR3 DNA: TGTGCCAGCAGTGGTGGAGGGGGGATCTCCTATGGCTACACCTTC; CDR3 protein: CASSGGGGISYGYTF
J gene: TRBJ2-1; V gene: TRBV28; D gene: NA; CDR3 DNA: TGTGCCAGCACGGTCAGGAACAATGAGCAGTTCTTC; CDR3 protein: CASTVRNNEQFF
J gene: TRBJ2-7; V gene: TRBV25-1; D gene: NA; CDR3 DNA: TGTGCCAGCAGTGAAGGGGAGGCGTTCCACGAGCAGTACTTC; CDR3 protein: CASSEGEAFHEQYF
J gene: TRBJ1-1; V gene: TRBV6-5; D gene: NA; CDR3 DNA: TGTGCCAGCAGGCGAAGCGGTGGGCCCACTGAAGCTTTCTTT; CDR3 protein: CASRRSGGPTEAFF
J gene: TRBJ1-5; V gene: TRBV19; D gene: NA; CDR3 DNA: TGTGCCAGTAGTATGAGAGGGGGGATCCAGCATTTT; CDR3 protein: CASSMRGGIQHF
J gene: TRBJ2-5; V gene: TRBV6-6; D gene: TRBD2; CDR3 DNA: TGTGCCAGCACCCTTCCGGGGGGGCAGAAAGAGACCCAGTACTTC; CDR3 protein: CASTLPGGQKETQYF